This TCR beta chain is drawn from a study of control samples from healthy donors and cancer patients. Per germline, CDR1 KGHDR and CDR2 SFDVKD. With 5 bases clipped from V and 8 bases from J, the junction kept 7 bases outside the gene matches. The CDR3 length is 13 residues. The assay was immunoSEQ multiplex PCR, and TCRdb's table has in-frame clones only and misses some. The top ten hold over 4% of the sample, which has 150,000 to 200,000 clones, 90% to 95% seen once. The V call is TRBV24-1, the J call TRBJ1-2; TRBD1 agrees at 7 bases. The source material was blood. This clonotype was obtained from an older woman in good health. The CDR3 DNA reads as TGTGCCACCAGTGCCCGGGACAGCTCCGGCTACACCTTC. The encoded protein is CATSARDSSGYTF.